Presented here are 16 T cell receptor beta chains from one specimen sequenced in a study of monozygotic twins with inflammatory bowel disease. TCRdb reprocessed the 5' RACE reads and stores each CDR3 protein as one record, lacking DNA. The listing records approximately 400,000 distinct CDR3 sequences. The sample comprised blood. The receptors were sampled from a human donor with ulcerative colitis or Crohn's disease, or a healthy co-twin of an affected twin (not recorded which).

The chain carries TRBV12-3 or TRBV12-4 and TRBJ1-2; TCRdb's assignment of TRBD1 cannot be checked, as there is no DNA. The CDR3 length is 13 residues. The CDR3 sequence: CASSYTGTRGYTF.

The chain has TRBV27 and TRBJ2-2; no DNA is available, so the TRBD2 call from TCRdb remains unchecked. CDR1 is MNHEY and CDR2 is SMNVEV in the germline V gene (reference sequence). CDR3 length: 18 amino acids. CDR3 protein: CASSLFGLAGVETGELFF.

The chain is built from TRBV7-2 and TRBJ2-2. This CDR3 is built from 14 residues. In germline, CDR1 is SGHTA, CDR2 FQGNSA. The CDR3 region is CASSWKRSTGELFF.

The chain is built from TRBV5-1 and TRBJ2-5. Germline V CDR1 and CDR2: SGHRS, YFSETQ. There are 13 residues in the CDR3. CDR3 region: CASSLWQQETQYF. The complete variable domain, with remaining parts taken from reference TRBV5-1 and TRBJ2-5, reads KAGVTQTPRYLIKTRGQQVTLSCSPISGHRSVSWYQQTPGQGLQFLFEYFSETQRNKGNFPGRFSGRQFSNSRSEMNVSTLELGDSALYLCASSLWQQETQYFGPGTRLLVL.

CDR3 protein: CASSINLFAGELFF. This sequence joins TRBV7-9 and TRBJ2-2. The CDR3 is 14 amino acids. Germline loops: CDR1 SEHNR, CDR2 FQNEAQ (reference sequence).

This chain joins TRBV6-6 and TRBJ1-5. CDR3 size: 13 residues. Germline-derived CDR1 and CDR2 are MNHNY and SVGAGI (reference sequence). The CDR3 spells CASSYRLDQPQHF.

The rearrangement joins TRBV7-2 to TRBJ2-3; without DNA, the TCRdb call of TRBD1 cannot be checked. The CDR3 is 15 residues long. Germline loops: CDR1 SGHTA, CDR2 FQGNSA. The CDR3 here is CASSSGTGGSDTQYF.

The chain recombines TRBV20-1 with TRBJ2-7; TCRdb returns TRBD2, unconfirmable since there is no DNA. Germline V gives CDR1 DFQATT, CDR2 SNEGSKA (reference sequence). CDR3 length equals 15 residues. This CDR3 is CSAATSGRAGYEQYF.

This rearrangement joins TRBV5-1 to TRBJ2-7; TCRdb reports TRBD1, a call that lacks DNA to check it against. The CDR3 is made up of 13 amino acids. In germline, CDR1 is SGHRS, CDR2 YFSETQ. CDR3 sequence: CASSPPTGQEQYF.

The rearrangement uses TRBV7-3 and TRBJ2-3; the D call from TCRdb, TRBD1, cannot be confirmed without DNA. The CDR3 is made up of 14 amino acids. Looked up from germline, CDR1 is SGHTA and CDR2 is FQGTGA. This CDR3 reads CASSHPDFSDTQYF. The full variable domain, rest sourced from reference TRBV7-3 and TRBJ2-3, is GAGVSQTPSNKVTEKGKYVELRCDPISGHTALYWYRQSLGQGPEFLIYFQGTGAADDSGLPNDRFFAVRPEGSVSTLKIQRTERGDSAVYLCASSHPDFSDTQYFGPGTRLTVL.

This chain links TRBV18 with TRBJ2-1; the D call of TRBD2 rests on TCRdb alone, since no DNA is present to check it. This CDR3 is built from 15 residues. Germline-derived CDR1 and CDR2 are KGHSH and LQKENI. This chain's CDR3 is CASSPTSGGGREQFF. Full variable domain (missing parts from reference TRBV18 and TRBJ2-1): NAGVMQNPRHLVRRRGQEARLRCSPMKGHSHVYWYRQLPEEGLKFMVYLQKENIIDESGMPKERFSAEFPKEGPSILRIQQVVRGDSAAYFCASSPTSGGGREQFFGPGTRLTVL.

The chain couples TRBV5-1 to TRBJ2-2; lacking DNA, the TRBD1 call made by TCRdb goes unchecked. The germline V gene has CDR1 SGHRS and CDR2 YFSETQ. CDR3 size: 16 residues. The CDR3 here is CASSGAGTVNTGELFF.

The V gene is TRBV27, the J gene TRBJ2-3; no DNA is available, so the TRBD2 call from TCRdb remains unchecked. The CDR3 is 16 amino acids. Germline loops: CDR1 MNHEY, CDR2 SMNVEV (reference sequence). CDR3 residues: CASINKLTSVTDTQYF.

The chain employs TRBV6-4 and TRBJ1-5; TCRdb's D call, TRBD1, is unchecked because there is no DNA. The CDR3 runs to 15 residues. Looked up from germline, CDR1 is MRHNA and CDR2 is SNTAGT. This CDR3 is CASAKGQGRNQPQHF.

The chain carries TRBV3-1 and TRBJ2-5; the TRBD1 assignment by TCRdb is unverifiable without DNA. The CDR3 runs to 17 residues. Germline CDR1 is LGHDT and CDR2 is YNNKEL (reference sequence). The CDR3 spells CASSQVTGRGRWETQYF.

The chain is built from TRBV30 and TRBJ2-2; TCRdb indicates TRBD2, and absent DNA this call remains unverified. The germline gives CDR1 GTSNPN, CDR2 SVGIG (reference sequence). The CDR3 contains 15 residues. The CDR3 protein is CAYSVGALYTGELFF.